This T cell receptor beta chain was retrieved from a study of blood T cells in healthy people across ages. Study-level information: When template switching was applied, about one barcoded beta molecule was captured per two T cells.

A remark on this clonotype: What it binds is not known.

General study results and limits: Roughly linearly, TCR beta diversity per million T cells fell as age increased.

Caucasian, healthy and from Russia, the donors were aged between roughly 6 and 100. Roughly 10 milliliters of peripheral blood were drawn from each donor. With a J-beta primer mix and a sample-barcoded 5' primer, a second PCR ran 7 to 11 cycles. TCRdb re-called the 5' RACE reads with MiXCR, one entry per CDR3 protein. The table has about 580,000 distinct CDR3 sequences, 45% to 55% seen once; the top ten hold 20% to 25%. The specimen was blood. The TCR was taken from a man older than 75 in good health.

The CDR3 protein is CASSQDGTESRGYTF. In DNA, the CDR3 is TGTGCCAGCAGCCAAGACGGGACGGAATCGAGGGGCTACACCTTC. V is TRBV3-1 and J is TRBJ1-2; the D gene is possibly TRBD1 (5 bases). This CDR3 is built from 15 residues. V lost 0 bases to trimming and J lost 8 bases, with 16 bases between them. Germline loops: CDR1 LGHDT, CDR2 YNNKEL (reference sequence).